This TCR beta chain was captured in a study of blood T cell repertoires in COVID-19. Study context: From T cells, B-cell-depleted T cells, or PBMCs came the material, which was cDNA or gDNA.

Original methodology: Nucleated cell counts were estimated from reference gene primer amplification. Here immunoSEQ multiplex PCR was the method, and the copy in TCRdb shows in-frame clones only, minus some. V, J and clone size derive from that table, while D and trimming were established from the DNA sequence. The sample lists around 300,000 clones, 85% occurring once. V was clipped by 4 bases and J by 6 bases; unmatched bases: 9. This CDR3 has 15 residues. Per germline, CDR1 MNHEY and CDR2 SVGAGI. Recruitment covered about two dozen US areas and drew participants whose ages spanned about 18 to 95 years.

The sequencing input was PBMCs or T cells enriched from blood (not recorded which). The sequence came from a woman in her fifties or sixties who had recovered from COVID-19. The chain joins TRBV6-5 to TRBJ1-5, with TRBD1 matching over 7 bases. For the CDR3, the DNA is TGTGCCAGCAGTTCACAGGGGACTAGGAGTCAGCCCCAGCATTTT. Encoded protein: CASSSQGTRSQPQHF.